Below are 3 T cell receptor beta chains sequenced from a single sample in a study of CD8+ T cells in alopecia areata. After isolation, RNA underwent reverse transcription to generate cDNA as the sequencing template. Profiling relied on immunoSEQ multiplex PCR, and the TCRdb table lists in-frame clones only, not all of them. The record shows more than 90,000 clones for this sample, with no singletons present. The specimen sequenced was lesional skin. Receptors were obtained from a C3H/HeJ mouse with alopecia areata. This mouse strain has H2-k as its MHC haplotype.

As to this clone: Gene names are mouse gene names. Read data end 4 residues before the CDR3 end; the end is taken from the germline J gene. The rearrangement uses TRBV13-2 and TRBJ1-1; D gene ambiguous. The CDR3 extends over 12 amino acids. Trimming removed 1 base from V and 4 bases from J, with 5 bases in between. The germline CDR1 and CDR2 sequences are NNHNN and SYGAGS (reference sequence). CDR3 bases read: TGTGCCAGCGGTGATTATGGCACA. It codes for CASGDYGT. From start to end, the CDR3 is CASGDYGTEVFF.

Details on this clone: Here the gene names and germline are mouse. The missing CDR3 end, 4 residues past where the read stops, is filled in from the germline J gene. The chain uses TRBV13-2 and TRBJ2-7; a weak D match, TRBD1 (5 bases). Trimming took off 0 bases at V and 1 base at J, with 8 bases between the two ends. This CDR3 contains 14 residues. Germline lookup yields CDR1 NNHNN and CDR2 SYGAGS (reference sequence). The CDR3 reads CASGDAGRSYEQYF. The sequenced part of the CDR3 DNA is TGTGCCAGCGGTGATGCAGGGAGATCCTAT.

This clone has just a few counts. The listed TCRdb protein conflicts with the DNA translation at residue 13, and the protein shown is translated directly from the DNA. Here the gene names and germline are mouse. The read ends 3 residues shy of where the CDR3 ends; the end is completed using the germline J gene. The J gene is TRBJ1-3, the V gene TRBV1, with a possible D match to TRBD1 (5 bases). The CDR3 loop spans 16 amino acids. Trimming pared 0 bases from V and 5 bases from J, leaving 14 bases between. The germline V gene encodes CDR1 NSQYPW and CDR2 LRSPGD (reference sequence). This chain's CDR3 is CTCSADRVGGRNTLYF. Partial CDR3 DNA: TGCACCTGCAGTGCAGATAGGGTGGGGGGTCGAAATACG.